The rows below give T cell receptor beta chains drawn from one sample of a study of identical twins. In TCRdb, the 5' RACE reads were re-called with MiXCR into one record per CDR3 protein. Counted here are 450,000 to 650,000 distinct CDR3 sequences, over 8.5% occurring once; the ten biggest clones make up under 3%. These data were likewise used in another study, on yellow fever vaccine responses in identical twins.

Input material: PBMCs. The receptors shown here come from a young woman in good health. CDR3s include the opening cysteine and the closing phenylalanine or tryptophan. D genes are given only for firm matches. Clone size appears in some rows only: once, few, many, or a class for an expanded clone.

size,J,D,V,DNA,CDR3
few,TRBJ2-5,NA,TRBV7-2,TGTGCCAGCAGCCTGAGGGGGGTGGGCGAGACCCAGTACTTC,CASSLRGVGETQYF
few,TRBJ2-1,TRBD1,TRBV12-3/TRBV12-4,TGTGCCAGCAGCCCGGGACAGTACTACAATGAGCAGTTCTTC,CASSPGQYYNEQFF
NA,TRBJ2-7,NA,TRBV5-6,TGTGCCAGCAGCTTTATGGGCCCGATTAACTACGAGCAGTACTTC,CASSFMGPINYEQYF
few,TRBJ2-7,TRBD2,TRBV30,TGTGCCTGGAGTGTACTAGCGGGGTACGAGCAGTACTTC,CAWSVLAGYEQYF
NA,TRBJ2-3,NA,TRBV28,TGTGCCAGCAGCTATAACGTTCGACAGTCCTTTAGCACAGATACGCAGTATTTT,CASSYNVRQSFSTDTQYF
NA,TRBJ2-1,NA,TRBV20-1,TGCAGTGCTGAAGGGGGTGAGGGATATGAGCAGTTCTTC,CSAEGGEGYEQFF
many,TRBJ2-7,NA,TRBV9,TGTGCCAGCAGTCACGACCGGGGTGGCTCCTACGAGCAGTACTTC,CASSHDRGGSYEQYF
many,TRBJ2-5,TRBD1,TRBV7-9,TGTGCCAGCAGCAAGGGACAGGGGCGGGAAGAGACCCAGTACTTC,CASSKGQGREETQYF
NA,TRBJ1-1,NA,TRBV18,TGTGCCAGCTCACCAGGGGAGGGAGCTTTCTTT,CASSPGEGAFF
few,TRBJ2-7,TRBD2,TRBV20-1,TGCAGTGCTCCCGAATTGACTAGCGGGTACGAGCAGTACTTC,CSAPELTSGYEQYF
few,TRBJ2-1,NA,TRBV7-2,TGTGCCAGCAGCGCACCTTGGACCTACAATGAGCAGTTCTTC,CASSAPWTYNEQFF
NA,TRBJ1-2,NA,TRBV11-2,TGTGCCAGCAGCCCGGGGGGGGGCTCTTTATACACCTTC,CASSPGGGSLYTF
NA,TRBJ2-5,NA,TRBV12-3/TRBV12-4,TGTGCCAGCAGTTTCCTACAGGGTCCTCAAGAGACCCAGTACTTC,CASSFLQGPQETQYF
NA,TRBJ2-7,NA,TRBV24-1,TGTGCCACCAGTGATTTCCTCGAGCAGTACTTC,CATSDFLEQYF
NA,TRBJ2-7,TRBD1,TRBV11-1,TGTGCCAGCAGCTTAAATCCCGGGGGACAGGGGGCATCATTCGTTTACGAGCAGTACTTC,CASSLNPGGQGASFVYEQYF
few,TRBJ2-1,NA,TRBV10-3,TGTGCCATCAGTGAGCGGCTGACGGGCCTAAACTACAATGAGCAGTTCTTC,CAISERLTGLNYNEQFF
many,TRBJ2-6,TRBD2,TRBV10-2,TGCGCCAGCAGTGAGGGGACTAGCGGGTCTGGGGCCAACGTCCTGACTTTC,CASSEGTSGSGANVLTF
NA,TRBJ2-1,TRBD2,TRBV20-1,TGCAGTGCTAGAGCACTAGCGGGGGGCCAAGACAATGAGCAGTTCTTC,CSARALAGGQDNEQFF
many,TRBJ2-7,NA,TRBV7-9,TGTGCCAGCAGCTTACAGGGAGAGGGTGAGCAGTACTTC,CASSLQGEGEQYF
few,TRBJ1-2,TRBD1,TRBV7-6,TGTGCCAGCAGCTTTGAGCAGGGGGGCGGCTACACCTTC,CASSFEQGGGYTF
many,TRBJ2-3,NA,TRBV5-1,TGCGCCAGCAGCTTAGATAGGATTTCGACAGATACGCAGTATTTT,CASSLDRISTDTQYF
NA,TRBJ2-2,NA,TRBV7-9,TGTGCCAGCAGCTTACAGGGGTCCGGGGAGCTGTTTTTT,CASSLQGSGELFF
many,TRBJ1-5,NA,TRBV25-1,TGTGCCAGCAGTGAATCAGGGGCGGGAAAGCCCCAGCATTTT,CASSESGAGKPQHF
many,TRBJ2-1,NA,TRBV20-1,TGCAGTGCTAGCGGGGGGCCTCTCAATGAGCAGTTCTTC,CSASGGPLNEQFF
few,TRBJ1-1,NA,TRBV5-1,TGCGCCAGCAGCTTCAGGGATGGGGACACTGAAGCTTTCTTT,CASSFRDGDTEAFF
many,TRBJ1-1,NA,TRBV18,TGTGCCAGCTCAACCCGACAGAGCACTGAAGCTTTCTTT,CASSTRQSTEAFF
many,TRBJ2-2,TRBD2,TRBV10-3,TGTGCCATCAGGGCGGTTTGGGCGGGAGACACCGGGGAGCTGTTTTTT,CAIRAVWAGDTGELFF